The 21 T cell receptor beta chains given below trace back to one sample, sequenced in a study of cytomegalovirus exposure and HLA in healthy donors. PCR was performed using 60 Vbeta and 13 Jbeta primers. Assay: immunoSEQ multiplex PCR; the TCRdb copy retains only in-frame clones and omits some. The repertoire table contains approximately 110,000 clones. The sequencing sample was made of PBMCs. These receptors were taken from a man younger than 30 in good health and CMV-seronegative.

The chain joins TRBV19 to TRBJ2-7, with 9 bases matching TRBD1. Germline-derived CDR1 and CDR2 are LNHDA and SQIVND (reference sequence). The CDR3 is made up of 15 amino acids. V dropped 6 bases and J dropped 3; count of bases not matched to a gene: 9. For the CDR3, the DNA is TGTGCCAGTAGACGAGAAGGGACAGGGAACTACGAGCAGTACTTC. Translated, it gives CASRREGTGNYEQYF.

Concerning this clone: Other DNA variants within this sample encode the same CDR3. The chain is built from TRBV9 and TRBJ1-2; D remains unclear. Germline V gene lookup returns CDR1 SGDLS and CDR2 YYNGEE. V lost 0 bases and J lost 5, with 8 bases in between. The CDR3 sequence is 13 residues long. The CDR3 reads CASSVGGGYGYTF. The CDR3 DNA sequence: TGTGCCAGCAGCGTAGGGGGAGGGTATGGCTACACCTTC.

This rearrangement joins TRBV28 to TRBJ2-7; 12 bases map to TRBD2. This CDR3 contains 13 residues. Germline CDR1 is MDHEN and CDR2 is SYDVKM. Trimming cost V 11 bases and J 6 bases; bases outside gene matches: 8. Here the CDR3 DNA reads TGTGCCTGTAGACTAGCGGGAGTACCCGAGCAGTACTTC. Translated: CACRLAGVPEQYF.

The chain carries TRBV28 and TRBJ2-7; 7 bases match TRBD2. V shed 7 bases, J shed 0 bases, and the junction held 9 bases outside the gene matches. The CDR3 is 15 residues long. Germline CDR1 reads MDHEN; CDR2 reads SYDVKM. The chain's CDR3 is CASTPSSGGSYEQYF. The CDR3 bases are TGTGCCAGCACCCCATCATCGGGGGGCTCCTACGAGCAGTACTTC.

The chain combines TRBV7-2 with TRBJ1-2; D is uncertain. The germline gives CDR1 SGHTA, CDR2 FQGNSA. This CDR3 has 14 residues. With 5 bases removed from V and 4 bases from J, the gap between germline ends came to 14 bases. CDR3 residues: CASSPELAGYGYTF. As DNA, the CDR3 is TGTGCCAGCAGCCCTGAACTAGCGGGCTATGGCTACACCTTC.

The CDR3 protein is CASSIFSGTSGRSGELFF. CDR3 DNA sequence: TGCGCCAGCAGCATCTTCTCCGGGACTAGCGGGAGGTCCGGGGAGCTGTTTTTT. The gene calls are TRBV4-1 and TRBJ2-2, with 15 nucleotides matching TRBD2. This CDR3 has 18 amino acids. V shed 5 bases, J shed 6 bases, and the junction held 10 bases outside the gene matches. Germline loops: CDR1 MGHRA, CDR2 YSYEKL.

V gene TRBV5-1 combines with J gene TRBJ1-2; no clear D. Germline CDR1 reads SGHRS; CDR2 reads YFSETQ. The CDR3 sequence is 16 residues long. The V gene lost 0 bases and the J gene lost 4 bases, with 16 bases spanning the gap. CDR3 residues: CASSLGTWRSGYGYTF. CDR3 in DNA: TGCGCCAGCAGCTTGGGTACGTGGAGGAGTGGCTATGGCTACACCTTC.

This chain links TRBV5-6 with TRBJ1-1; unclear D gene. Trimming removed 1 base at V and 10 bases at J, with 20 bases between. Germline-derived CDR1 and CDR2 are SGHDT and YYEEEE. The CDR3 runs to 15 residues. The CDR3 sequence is CASSLPNILAARAFF. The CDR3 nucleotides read TGTGCCAGCAGCTTGCCTAATATTTTAGCTGCGAGAGCTTTCTTT.

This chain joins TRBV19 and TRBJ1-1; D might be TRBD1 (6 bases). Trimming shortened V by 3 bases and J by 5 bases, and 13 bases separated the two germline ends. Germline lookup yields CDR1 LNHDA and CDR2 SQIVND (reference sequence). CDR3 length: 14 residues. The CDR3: CASSIPQGRTEAFF. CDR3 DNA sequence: TGTGCCAGTAGTATCCCACAGGGACGGACTGAAGCTTTCTTT.

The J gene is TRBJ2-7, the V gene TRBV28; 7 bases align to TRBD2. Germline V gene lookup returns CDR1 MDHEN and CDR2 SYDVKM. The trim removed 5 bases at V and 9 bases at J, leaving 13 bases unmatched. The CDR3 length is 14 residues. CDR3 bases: TGTGCCAGCAGTGTCTCTTGGGGGGGAGCCACGCAGTACTTC. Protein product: CASSVSWGGATQYF.

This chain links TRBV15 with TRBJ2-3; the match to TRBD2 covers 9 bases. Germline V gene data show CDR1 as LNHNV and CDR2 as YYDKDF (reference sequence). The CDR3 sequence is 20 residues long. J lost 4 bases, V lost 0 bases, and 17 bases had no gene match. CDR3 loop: CATSRDPPSGTWGTPDTQYF. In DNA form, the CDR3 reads TGTGCCACCAGCAGAGATCCCCCTAGCGGGACATGGGGCACGCCAGATACGCAGTATTTT.

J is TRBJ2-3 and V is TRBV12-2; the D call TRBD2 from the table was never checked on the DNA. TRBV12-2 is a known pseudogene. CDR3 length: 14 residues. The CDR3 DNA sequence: TGTGCAAGTCGTGATAGCGGGAAGAAAGATACGCAGTATTTT. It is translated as CASRDSGKKDTQYF.

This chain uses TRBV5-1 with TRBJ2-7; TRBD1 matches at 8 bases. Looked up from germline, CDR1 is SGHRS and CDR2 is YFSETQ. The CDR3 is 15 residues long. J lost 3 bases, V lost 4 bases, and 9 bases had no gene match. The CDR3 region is CASSPGQGTLYEQYF. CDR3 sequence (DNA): TGCGCCAGCAGCCCAGGACAGGGCACGCTCTACGAGCAGTACTTC.

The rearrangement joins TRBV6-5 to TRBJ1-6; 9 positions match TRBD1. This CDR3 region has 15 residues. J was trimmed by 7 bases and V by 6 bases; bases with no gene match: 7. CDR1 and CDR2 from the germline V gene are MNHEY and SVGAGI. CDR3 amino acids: CASSLQGAWNSPLHF. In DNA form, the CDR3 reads TGTGCCAGCAGCCTACAGGGGGCCTGGAATTCACCCCTCCACTTT.

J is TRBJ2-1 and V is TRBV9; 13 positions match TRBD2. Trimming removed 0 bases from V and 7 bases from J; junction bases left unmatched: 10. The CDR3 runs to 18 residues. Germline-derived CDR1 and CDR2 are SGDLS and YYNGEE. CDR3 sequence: CASSVGTPEGLAGNEQFF. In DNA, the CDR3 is TGTGCCAGCAGCGTAGGTACCCCGGAGGGACTAGCGGGGAATGAGCAGTTCTTC. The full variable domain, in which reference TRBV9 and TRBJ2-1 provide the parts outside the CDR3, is DSGVTQTPKHLITATGQRVTLRCSPRSGDLSVYWYQQSLDQGLQFLIQYYNGEERAKGNILERFSAQQFPDLHSELNLSSLELGDSALYFCASSVGTPEGLAGNEQFFGPGTRLTVL.

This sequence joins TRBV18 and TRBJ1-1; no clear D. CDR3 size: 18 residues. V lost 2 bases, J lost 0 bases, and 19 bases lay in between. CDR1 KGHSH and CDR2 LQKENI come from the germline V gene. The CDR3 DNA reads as TGTGCCAGCTCACCAGAGAGGTTCGGTCGACGGGTGAACACTGAAGCTTTCTTT. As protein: CASSPERFGRRVNTEAFF.

CDR3 protein: CASSPSRGGLSGNTIYF. The CDR3 nucleotides are TGTGCCAGCTCACCATCTAGAGGAGGGCTCTCTGGAAACACCATATATTTT. The V and J genes are TRBV18 and TRBJ1-3; D gene unclear. The V and J ends lost 2 bases and 0 bases respectively, with 14 bases between them. This CDR3 contains 17 residues. Germline V gene lookup returns CDR1 KGHSH and CDR2 LQKENI. Together with reference TRBV18 and TRBJ1-3, the CDR3 gives the full variable domain: NAGVMQNPRHLVRRRGQEARLRCSPMKGHSHVYWYRQLPEEGLKFMVYLQKENIIDESGMPKERFSAEFPKEGPSILRIQQVVRGDSAAYFCASSPSRGGLSGNTIYFGEGSWLTVV.

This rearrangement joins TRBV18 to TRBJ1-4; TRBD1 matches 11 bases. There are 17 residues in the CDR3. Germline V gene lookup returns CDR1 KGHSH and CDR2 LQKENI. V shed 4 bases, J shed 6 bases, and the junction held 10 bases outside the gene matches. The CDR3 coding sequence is TGTGCCAGCTCACGGTTCGGACCGGGACAGGGGGATGAAAAACTGTTTTTT. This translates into CASSRFGPGQGDEKLFF.

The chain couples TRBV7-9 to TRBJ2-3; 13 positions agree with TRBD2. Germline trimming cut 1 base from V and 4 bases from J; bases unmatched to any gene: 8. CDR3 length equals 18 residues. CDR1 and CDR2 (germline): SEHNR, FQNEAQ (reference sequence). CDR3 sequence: CASSLDWTSGSRADTQYF. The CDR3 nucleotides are TGTGCCAGCAGCTTAGATTGGACTAGCGGGAGTCGGGCAGATACGCAGTATTTT.

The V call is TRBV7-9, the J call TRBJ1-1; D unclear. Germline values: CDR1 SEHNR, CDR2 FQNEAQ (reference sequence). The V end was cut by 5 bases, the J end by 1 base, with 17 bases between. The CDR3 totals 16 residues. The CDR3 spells CASSRLRAEGNTEAFF. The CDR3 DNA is TGTGCCAGCAGCCGCCTGAGGGCAGAGGGGAACACTGAAGCTTTCTTT.

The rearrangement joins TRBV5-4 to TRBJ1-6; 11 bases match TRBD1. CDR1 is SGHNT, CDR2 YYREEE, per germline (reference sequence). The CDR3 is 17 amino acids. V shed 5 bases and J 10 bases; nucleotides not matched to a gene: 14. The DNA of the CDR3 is TGTGCCAGCAGAGAAGTTTCAGGACAGGGGGCGAGGTCACCCCTCCACTTT. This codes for CASREVSGQGARSPLHF.